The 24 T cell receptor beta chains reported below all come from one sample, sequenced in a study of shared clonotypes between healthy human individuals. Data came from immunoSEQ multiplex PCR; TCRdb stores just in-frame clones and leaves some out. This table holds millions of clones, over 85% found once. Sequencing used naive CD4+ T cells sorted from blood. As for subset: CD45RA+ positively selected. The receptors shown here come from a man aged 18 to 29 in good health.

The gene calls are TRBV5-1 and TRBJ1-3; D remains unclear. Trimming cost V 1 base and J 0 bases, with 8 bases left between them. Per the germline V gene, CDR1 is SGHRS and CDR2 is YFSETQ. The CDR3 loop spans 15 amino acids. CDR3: CASSLMGSSGNTIYF. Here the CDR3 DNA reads TGCGCCAGCAGCTTGATGGGGTCCTCTGGAAACACCATATATTTT.

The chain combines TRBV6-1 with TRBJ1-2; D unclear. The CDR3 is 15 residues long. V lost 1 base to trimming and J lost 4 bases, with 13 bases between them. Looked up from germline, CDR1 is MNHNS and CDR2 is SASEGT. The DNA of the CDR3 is TGTGCCAGCAGTGAAGTTCCAGCCCATGTCTATGGCTACACCTTC. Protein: CASSEVPAHVYGYTF.

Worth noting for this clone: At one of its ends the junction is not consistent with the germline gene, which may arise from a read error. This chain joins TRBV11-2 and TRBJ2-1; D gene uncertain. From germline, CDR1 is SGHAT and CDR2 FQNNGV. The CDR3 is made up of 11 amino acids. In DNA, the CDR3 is TGTGCCAGCAGCGTAGAAGCGGAGCAGTTCTTC. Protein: CASSVEAEQFF.

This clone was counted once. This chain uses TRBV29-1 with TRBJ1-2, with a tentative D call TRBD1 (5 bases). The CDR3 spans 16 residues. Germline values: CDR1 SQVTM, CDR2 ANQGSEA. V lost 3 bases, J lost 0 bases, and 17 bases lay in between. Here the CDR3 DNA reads TGCAGCGTTGACTCACAGGCAACCGTCCCTAACTATGGCTACACCTTC. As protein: CSVDSQATVPNYGYTF.

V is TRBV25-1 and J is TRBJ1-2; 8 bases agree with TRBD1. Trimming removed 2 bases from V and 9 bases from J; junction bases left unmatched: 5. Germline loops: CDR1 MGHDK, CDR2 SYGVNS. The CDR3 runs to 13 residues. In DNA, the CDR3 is TGTGCCAGCAGTGAAGATCAGGGGGCTCGCTACACCTTC. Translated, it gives CASSEDQGARYTF.

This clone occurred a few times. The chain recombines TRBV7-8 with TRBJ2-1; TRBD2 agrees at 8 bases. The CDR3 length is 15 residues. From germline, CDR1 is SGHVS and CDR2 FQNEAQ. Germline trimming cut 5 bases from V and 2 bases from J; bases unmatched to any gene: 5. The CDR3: CASSPSGGPYNEQFF. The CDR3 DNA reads TGTGCCAGCAGCCCCAGCGGGGGACCCTACAATGAGCAGTTCTTC.

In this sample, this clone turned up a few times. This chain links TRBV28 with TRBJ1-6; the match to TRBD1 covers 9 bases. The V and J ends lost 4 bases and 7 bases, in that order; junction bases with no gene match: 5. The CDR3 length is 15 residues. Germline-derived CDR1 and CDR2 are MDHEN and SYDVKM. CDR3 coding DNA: TGTGCCAGCAGTTCCGCCGGGACAGGGAATTCACCCCTCCACTTT. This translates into CASSSAGTGNSPLHF.

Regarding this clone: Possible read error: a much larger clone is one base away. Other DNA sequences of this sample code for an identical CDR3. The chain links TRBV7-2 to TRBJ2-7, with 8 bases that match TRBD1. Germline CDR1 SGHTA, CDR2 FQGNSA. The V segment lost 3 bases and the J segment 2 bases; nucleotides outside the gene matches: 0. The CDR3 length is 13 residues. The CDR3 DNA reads TGTGCCAGCAGCTTGACAGGGGCCTACGAGCAGTACTTC. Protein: CASSLTGAYEQYF.

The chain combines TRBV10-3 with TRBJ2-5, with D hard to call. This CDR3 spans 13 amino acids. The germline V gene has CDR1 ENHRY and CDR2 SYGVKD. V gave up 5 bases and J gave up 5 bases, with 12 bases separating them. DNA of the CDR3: TGTGCCATCAGTTCGATGAGCGCGGAGACCCAGTACTTC. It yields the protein CAISSMSAETQYF.

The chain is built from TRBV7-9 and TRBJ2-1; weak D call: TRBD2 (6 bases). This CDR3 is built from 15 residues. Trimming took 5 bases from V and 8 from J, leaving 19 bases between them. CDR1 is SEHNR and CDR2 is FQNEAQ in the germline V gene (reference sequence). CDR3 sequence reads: CASSRRVPAGYEQFF. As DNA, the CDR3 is TGTGCCAGCAGCCGGCGGGTTCCCGCGGGGTATGAGCAGTTCTTC.

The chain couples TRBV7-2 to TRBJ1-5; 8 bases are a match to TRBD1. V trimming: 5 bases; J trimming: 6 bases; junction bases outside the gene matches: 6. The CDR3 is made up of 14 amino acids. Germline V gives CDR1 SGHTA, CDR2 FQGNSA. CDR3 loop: CASSADRVGQPQHF. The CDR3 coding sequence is TGTGCCAGCAGCGCGGACAGGGTGGGTCAGCCCCAGCATTTT. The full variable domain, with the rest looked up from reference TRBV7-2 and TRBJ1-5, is GAGVSQSPSNKVTEKGKDVELRCDPISGHTALYWYRQSLGQGLEFLIYFQGNSAPDKSGLPSDRFSAERTGGSVSTLTIQRTQQEDSAVYLCASSADRVGQPQHFGDGTRLSIL.

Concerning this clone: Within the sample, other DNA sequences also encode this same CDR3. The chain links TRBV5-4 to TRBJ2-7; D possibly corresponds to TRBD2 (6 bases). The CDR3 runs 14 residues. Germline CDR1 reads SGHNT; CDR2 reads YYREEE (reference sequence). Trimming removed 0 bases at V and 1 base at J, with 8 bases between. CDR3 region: CASSLGGTSYEQYF. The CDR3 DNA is TGTGCCAGCAGCTTGGGTGGGACTTCCTACGAGCAGTACTTC.

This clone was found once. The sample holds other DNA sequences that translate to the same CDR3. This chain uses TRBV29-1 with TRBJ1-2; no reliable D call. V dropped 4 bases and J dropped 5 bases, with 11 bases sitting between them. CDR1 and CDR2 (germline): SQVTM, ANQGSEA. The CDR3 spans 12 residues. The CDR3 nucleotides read TGCAGCGTTGGTACCGGGGAATATGGCTACACCTTC. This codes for CSVGTGEYGYTF.

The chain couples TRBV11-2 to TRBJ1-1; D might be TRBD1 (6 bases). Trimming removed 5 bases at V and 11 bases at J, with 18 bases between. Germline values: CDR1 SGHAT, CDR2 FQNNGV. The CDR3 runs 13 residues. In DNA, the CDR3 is TGTGCCAGCAGCCCCCCGGGGGCCCCGGGGGCTTTCTTT. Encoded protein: CASSPPGAPGAFF.

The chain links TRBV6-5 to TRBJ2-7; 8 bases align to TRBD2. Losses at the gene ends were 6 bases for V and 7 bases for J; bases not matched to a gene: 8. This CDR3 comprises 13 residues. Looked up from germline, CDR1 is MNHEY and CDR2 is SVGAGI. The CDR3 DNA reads TGTGCCAGCAGCCGGGGGGGTCCCCGGGAGCAGTACTTC. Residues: CASSRGGPREQYF.

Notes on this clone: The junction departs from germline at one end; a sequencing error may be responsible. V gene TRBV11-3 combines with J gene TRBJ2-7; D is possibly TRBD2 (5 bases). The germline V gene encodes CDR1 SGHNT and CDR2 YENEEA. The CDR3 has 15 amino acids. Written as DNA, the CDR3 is TGTGCCAGCAGCCTAGAGGGTCTAGCTTCCTACGAGCAGTACTTC. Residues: CASSLEGLASYEQYF.

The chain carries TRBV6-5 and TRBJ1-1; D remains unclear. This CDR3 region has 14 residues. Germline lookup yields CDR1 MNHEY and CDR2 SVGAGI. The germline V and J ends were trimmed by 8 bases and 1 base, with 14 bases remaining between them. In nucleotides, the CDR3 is TGTGCCAGCCAATTACAGACTTCGAACACTGAAGCTTTCTTT. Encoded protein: CASQLQTSNTEAFF.

CDR3 protein: CASSSWGDTLRSYEQYF. The DNA of the CDR3 is TGTGCCAGCAGCTCTTGGGGGGACACCTTACGATCCTACGAGCAGTACTTC. This sequence joins TRBV5-8 and TRBJ2-5, with D perhaps being TRBD1 or TRBD2 (6 bases each). TRBJ2-7 explains the end of the DNA better; the J call may be wrong. This CDR3 has 17 amino acids. CDR1 is SGHTS, CDR2 YDEGEE, per germline.

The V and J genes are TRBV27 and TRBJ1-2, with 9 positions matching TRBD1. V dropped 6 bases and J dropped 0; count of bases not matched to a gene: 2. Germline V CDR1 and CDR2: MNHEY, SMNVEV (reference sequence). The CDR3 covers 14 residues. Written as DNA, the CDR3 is TGTGCCAGCAGGCGACAGGGGGCTAACTATGGCTACACCTTC. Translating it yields CASRRQGANYGYTF.

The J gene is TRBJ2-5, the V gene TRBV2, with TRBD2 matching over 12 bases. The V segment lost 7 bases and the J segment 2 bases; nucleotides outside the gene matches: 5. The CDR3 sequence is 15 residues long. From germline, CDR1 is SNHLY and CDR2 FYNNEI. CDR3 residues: CASTLLAGGQETQYF. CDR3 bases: TGTGCCAGCACCCTACTAGCGGGGGGACAAGAGACCCAGTACTTC.

CDR3 loop: CAWSQGTGTQPQHF. The CDR3 nucleotides read TGTGCCTGGAGTCAGGGGACAGGGACCCAGCCCCAGCATTTT. The chain is built from TRBV30 and TRBJ1-5; 9 positions agree with TRBD1. The CDR3 extends over 14 amino acids. Unmatched junction bases numbered 6, after V lost 2 bases and J lost 7 bases. Germline V gene lookup returns CDR1 GTSNPN and CDR2 SVGIG (reference sequence).

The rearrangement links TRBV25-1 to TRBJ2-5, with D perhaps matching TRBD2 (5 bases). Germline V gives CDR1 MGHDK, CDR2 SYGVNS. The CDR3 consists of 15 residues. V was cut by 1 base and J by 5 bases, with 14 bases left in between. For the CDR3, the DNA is TGTGCCAGCAGTGAATGGGCGGAACGCGGGGAGACCCAGTACTTC. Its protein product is CASSEWAERGETQYF.

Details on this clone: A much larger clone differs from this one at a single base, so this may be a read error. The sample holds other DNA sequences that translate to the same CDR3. CDR3 nucleotides: TGTGCCAGCAGTTTTAACTACGAGCAGTACTTC. This encodes CASSFNYEQYF. The chain employs TRBV28 and TRBJ2-7; D ambiguous. From germline, CDR1 is MDHEN and CDR2 SYDVKM. The V end was cut by 3 bases, the J end by 3 bases, with 3 bases between. The CDR3 runs 11 residues.

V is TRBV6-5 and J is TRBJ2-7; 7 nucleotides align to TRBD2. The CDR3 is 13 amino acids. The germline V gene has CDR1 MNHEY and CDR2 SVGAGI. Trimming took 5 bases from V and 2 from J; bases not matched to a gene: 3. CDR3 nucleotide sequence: TGTGCCAGCAGTCCGACTAGCACCTACGAGCAGTACTTC. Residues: CASSPTSTYEQYF.